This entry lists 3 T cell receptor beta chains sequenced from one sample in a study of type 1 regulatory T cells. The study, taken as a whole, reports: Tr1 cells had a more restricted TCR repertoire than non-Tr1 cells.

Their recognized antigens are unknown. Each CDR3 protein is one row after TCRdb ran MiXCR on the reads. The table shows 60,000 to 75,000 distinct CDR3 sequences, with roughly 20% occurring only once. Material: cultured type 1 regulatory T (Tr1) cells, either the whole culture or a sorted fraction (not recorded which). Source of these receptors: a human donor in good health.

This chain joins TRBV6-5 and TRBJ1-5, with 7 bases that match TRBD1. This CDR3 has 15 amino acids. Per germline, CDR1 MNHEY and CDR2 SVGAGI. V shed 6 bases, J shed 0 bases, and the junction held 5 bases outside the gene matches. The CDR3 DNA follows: TGTGCCAGCAGCCCGGGACAGTATAGCAATCAGCCCCAGCATTTT. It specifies CASSPGQYSNQPQHF.

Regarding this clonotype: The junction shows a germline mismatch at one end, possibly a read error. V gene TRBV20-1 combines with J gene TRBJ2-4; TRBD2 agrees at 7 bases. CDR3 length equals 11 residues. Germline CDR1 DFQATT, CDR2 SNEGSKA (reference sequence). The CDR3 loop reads CSASKRDEQHF. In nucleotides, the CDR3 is TGCAGTGCTAGCAAGCGGGATGAGCAGCACTTC.

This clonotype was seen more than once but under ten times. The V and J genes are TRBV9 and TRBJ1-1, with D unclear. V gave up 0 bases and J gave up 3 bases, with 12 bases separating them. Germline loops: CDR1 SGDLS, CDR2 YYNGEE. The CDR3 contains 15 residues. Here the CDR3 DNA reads TGTGCCAGCAGCGTAGTGCCGGGTTCAGACACTGAAGCTTTCTTT. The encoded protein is CASSVVPGSDTEAFF.